This T cell receptor beta chain was obtained from a study of T cell repertoires in cytomegalovirus infection. Study summary: Public TCR beta signature analysis indicated the presence of both CMV infection and matching HLA type. Study outcomes and limitations: People with CMV and the relevant HLA were identified by cumulative public TCR beta family frequency. Ex vivo responses were dominated by HLA-C-restricted CMV-specific TCR beta clonotypes.

Concerning this clonotype itself: Antigen specificity is unknown.

TCRdb reprocessed the reads via MiXCR and lists one record per CDR3 protein. The sample consists of just under 550,000 distinct CDR3 sequences, less than 30% of them appearing once. The source material was PBMCs. The clonotype was recovered from a human donor in good health (CMV status not recorded). Some clones in this sample may be carry-over from other donors' samples.

The DNA for the CDR3 is TGTGCCAGCAGCTTAGTGCGGCCGATGAACACTGAAGCTTTCTTT. Its protein is CASSLVRPMNTEAFF. This chain joins TRBV11-3 and TRBJ1-1; no firm D call. This CDR3 region has 15 residues. The ends were cut back, 1 base at V and 0 bases at J, with 9 bases in the middle. Germline CDR1 and CDR2: SGHNT and YENEEA.